This T cell receptor (beta chain) is from a study of blood T cell repertoires in COVID-19. The table came from immunoSEQ multiplex PCR; TCRdb's copy has only in-frame clones and leaves some out. The table records about 260,000 clones, 70% to 90% of them present only once. Between the trimmed V and J ends, which lost 4 bases and 3 bases, there was a span of 20 bases. CDR3 size: 17 residues. Germline assignment: CDR1 SGDLS and CDR2 YYNGEE. The gene calls are TRBV9 and TRBJ2-1; no clear D. The clonotype comes from a man aged 30 to 45 with active or convalescent COVID-19. Material for sequencing was peripheral blood. CDR3 residues: CASSPDTDRAFYNEQFF. The CDR3 DNA is TGTGCCAGCAGCCCCGACACCGACCGTGCATTCTACAATGAGCAGTTCTTC.